Sequencing of this T cell receptor beta chain was carried out in a study of shared clonotypes between healthy human individuals. In the study overall: Every donor yielded three CD4 naive, three CD4 memory, two CD8 naive and one CD8 memory plate.

The CDR3 spans 12 residues. V lost 9 bases, J lost 8 bases, and 13 bases lay in between. Germline lookup yields CDR1 MDHEN and CDR2 SYDVKM. Turning to this clone: Its antigen is unidentified.

Sequenced by immunoSEQ multiplex PCR; TCRdb stores in-frame clones only, minus some. Here the sample spans a few million clones, approximately 95% being singletons. Findings and caveats of the study: The study found about 5% of naive CD4 clonotypes shared across a few donors.

V gene TRBV28 combines with J gene TRBJ1-4, with D perhaps matching TRBD1 (6 bases). This receptor was identified in a man aged 18 to 30 in good health. Some clones in this sample may be carry-over from other donors' samples. Sequenced input: naive CD4+ T cells from PBMCs. Noted subset: CD45RA+ positively selected. CDR3 coding DNA: TGTGCCAGTTTGGGGGCTGGAGAAAAACTGTTTTTT. Translation gives CASLGAGEKLFF.